A selection of T cell receptor beta chains follows, all from one sample in a study of T cells in Graves' hyperthyroidism and ophthalmopathy. TCRdb ran MiXCR on the multiplex PCR reads and lists one entry per CDR3 protein. The table shows hundreds of thousands of distinct CDR3 sequences, with around 15% occurring only once. Sequencing was carried out using blood. These receptors all stem from a woman aged 30 to 39 with Graves' hyperthyroidism. The CDR3 runs from the conserved cysteine through the conserved F or W. Each record gives: J gene, clone size, D gene, V gene, CDR3 protein, CDR3 DNA. A D gene is named only where the DNA matches it firmly. Where a row states a size, it is once, few, many or the class of an expanded clone; other rows omit it.

TRBJ1-1 | - | TRBD1 | TRBV5-4 | CASRLGQWATEAFF | TGTGCCAGCAGGCTGGGACAGTGGGCCACTGAAGCTTTCTTT
TRBJ2-7 | - | TRBD2 | TRBV4-1 | CASSQFSSGGLYEQYF | TGCGCCAGCAGCCAATTCAGCAGCGGGGGACTTTACGAGCAGTACTTC
TRBJ1-3 | - | - | TRBV11-2 | CASSAMTVGNTIYF | TGTGCCAGCAGCGCTATGACCGTGGGAAACACCATATATTTT
TRBJ1-3 | many | - | TRBV2 | CASSEGGRGNTIYF | TGTGCCAGCAGTGAGGGGGGGCGAGGAAACACCATATATTTT
TRBJ2-1 | - | TRBD2 | TRBV12-3/TRBV12-4 | CASTLPGTRAEQFF | TGTGCCAGCACCCTCCCCGGGACTAGGGCTGAGCAGTTCTTC
TRBJ1-1 | - | - | TRBV15 | CATSRARGMNTEAFF | TGTGCCACCAGCAGAGCGAGGGGGATGAACACTGAAGCTTTCTTT
TRBJ1-6 | - | - | TRBV28 | CASSQEPRPGSPLHF | TGCGCCAGCAGCCAAGAGCCCCGGCCAGGGTCACCCCTCCACTTT
TRBJ2-7 | many | TRBD2 | TRBV2 | CASSESWLVAGENEQYF | TGTGCCAGCAGTGAATCTTGGTTGGTAGCGGGAGAAAACGAGCAGTACTTC
TRBJ1-2 | - | - | TRBV9 | CASSVDTQGVYGYTF | TGTGCCAGCAGCGTAGATACACAGGGCGTATATGGCTACACCTTC
TRBJ2-1 | once | TRBD2 | TRBV20-1 | CSARAPLTSGISYNEQFF | TGCAGTGCTAGAGCCCCTCTTACTAGCGGCATATCCTACAATGAGCAGTTCTTC
TRBJ1-2 | many | - | TRBV28 | CASSDPGRNFNYGYTF | TGTGCCAGCAGTGACCCGGGACGGAACTTTAACTATGGCTACACCTTC
TRBJ1-1 | many | - | TRBV28 | CASSLSAGLLTEAFF | TGTGCCAGCAGTTTATCCGCGGGCCTCTTAACTGAAGCTTTCTTT
TRBJ2-2 | few | TRBD2 | TRBV20-1 | CSAGGDANTGELFF | TGCAGTGCTGGGGGGGACGCGAACACCGGGGAGCTGTTTTTT
TRBJ1-2 | - | - | TRBV7-6 | CASSLRGAQDGYTF | TGTGCCAGCAGCTTAAGGGGGGCGCAGGATGGCTACACCTTC
TRBJ1-4 | many | - | TRBV28 | CASKQGRPSQLFF | TGTGCCAGTAAGCAGGGACGGCCTAGCCAACTGTTTTTT
TRBJ2-7 | many | TRBD1 | TRBV6-1 | CASSEGWDRSEQYF | TGTGCCAGCAGTGAAGGCTGGGACAGGAGCGAGCAGTACTTC
TRBJ2-3 | many | TRBD2 | TRBV30 | CAWSARGDTDTQYF | TGTGCCTGGAGTGCTCGGGGGGACACAGATACGCAGTATTTT
TRBJ1-2 | - | - | TRBV19 | CASQVNYGYTF | TGTGCCAGCCAGGTGAACTATGGCTACACCTTC
TRBJ2-5 | - | - | TRBV19 | CASSNRAAQETQYF | TGTGCCAGTAGTAATAGGGCAGCCCAAGAGACCCAGTACTTC
TRBJ1-1 | many | - | TRBV5-6 | CASSLLGEAFF | TGTGCCAGCAGCTTGTTGGGTGAAGCTTTCTTT
TRBJ1-3 | few | - | TRBV9 | CASSALPHSGNTIYF | TGTGCCAGCAGCGCACTACCCCACTCTGGAAACACCATATATTTT
TRBJ2-3 | few | - | TRBV7-2 | CASSFRYSGDTQYF | TGTGCCAGCAGCTTCCGTTACTCCGGGGATACGCAGTATTTT
TRBJ1-1 | many | - | TRBV7-9 | CASRPTENTEAFF | TGTGCCAGCAGACCGACGGAGAACACTGAAGCTTTCTTT
TRBJ1-5 | - | - | TRBV16 | CASSPAGTSGNQPQHF | TGTGCCAGCAGCCCGGCAGGGACGAGCGGCAATCAGCCCCAGCATTTT
TRBJ1-2 | - | TRBD1 | TRBV29-1 | CSGGQGAEGYTF | TGCAGCGGGGGACAGGGGGCGGAGGGCTACACCTTC
TRBJ2-3 | many | - | TRBV12-5 | CASGSNPREWGTDTQYF | TGTGCTAGTGGATCGAACCCTCGGGAGTGGGGCACAGATACGCAGTATTTT
TRBJ2-1 | few | TRBD2 | TRBV24-1 | CATSRTLAGAYNEQFF | TGTGCCACCAGCAGAACCCTAGCGGGAGCCTACAATGAGCAGTTCTTC
TRBJ2-6 | many | TRBD1 | TRBV28 | CASSLILGTEKGGANVLTF | TGTGCCAGCAGTTTAATTCTAGGGACAGAGAAAGGGGGTGCCAACGTCCTGACTTTC
TRBJ2-1 | - | - | TRBV9 | CASSVAGSGNEQFF | TGTGCCAGCAGCGTGGCAGGGTCGGGGAATGAGCAGTTCTTC
TRBJ1-1 | many | - | TRBV12-3/TRBV12-4 | CASSPHGGGHTEAFF | TGTGCCAGCAGTCCCCATGGGGGGGGCCACACTGAAGCTTTCTTT
TRBJ2-1 | few | TRBD2 | TRBV19 | CASSISLAGGAYNEQFF | TGTGCCAGTAGTATATCCCTAGCGGGAGGGGCTTACAATGAGCAGTTCTTC
TRBJ1-2 | few | TRBD1 | TRBV7-9 | CASSFMTGPYGYTF | TGTGCCAGCAGCTTCATGACAGGGCCATATGGCTACACCTTC
TRBJ1-5 | few | TRBD1 | TRBV7-3 | CASSPTGTGGHF | TGTGCCAGCAGCCCAACCGGGACAGGTGGGCATTTT
TRBJ2-6 | - | - | TRBV12-3/TRBV12-4 | CASSSGRVLSSGANVLTF | TGCGCCAGCAGTTCGGGACGGGTCTTAAGCTCTGGGGCCAACGTCCTGACTTTC
TRBJ2-5 | - | TRBD1 | TRBV19 | CASSPTGGWGKTQYF | TGTGCCAGTAGCCCTACAGGGGGCTGGGGTAAGACCCAGTACTTC
TRBJ2-3 | few | TRBD1 | TRBV4-1 | CASSQVLQGRDTQYF | TGCGCCAGCAGCCAAGTACTACAGGGGAGAGATACGCAGTATTTT
TRBJ2-3 | many | TRBD2 | TRBV11-2 | CASSLSSGLTDTQYF | TGTGCCAGCAGCTTGTCTAGCGGACTCACAGATACGCAGTATTTT
TRBJ1-2 | many | - | TRBV6-1 | CASSEDRFKNYGYTF | TGTGCCAGCAGTGAAGACAGGTTTAAGAACTATGGCTACACCTTC
TRBJ2-4 | few | - | TRBV20-1 | CSARGRPLQYF | TGCAGTGCTAGGGGGCGGCCGCTTCAGTACTTC
TRBJ1-1 | few | TRBD1 | TRBV29-1 | CSVVGHRGRSEAFF | TGCAGCGTTGTGGGTCACAGGGGTCGGTCTGAAGCTTTCTTT
TRBJ1-4 | - | - | TRBV6-6 | CASSYSIGGNEKLFF | TGTGCCAGCAGTTACTCGATCGGGGGGAATGAAAAACTGTTTTTT
TRBJ2-7 | - | TRBD1 | TRBV6-2/TRBV6-3 | CASRQPGQGGEQYF | TGTGCCAGCAGACAACCGGGACAGGGGGGCGAGCAGTACTTC
TRBJ1-2 | - | TRBD1 | TRBV7-9 | CASSLSGTGAYGYTF | TGTGCCAGCAGCTTATCTGGGACAGGAGCCTATGGCTACACCTTC
TRBJ1-6 | many | - | TRBV28 | CASRLESSLPLHF | TGTGCCAGCAGGCTCGAGAGTTCTTTACCCCTCCACTTT
TRBJ2-7 | - | - | TRBV5-5 | CASSPYRGLGAYEQYF | TGTGCCAGCAGCCCCTACCGTGGACTGGGGGCCTACGAGCAGTACTTC
TRBJ2-3 | many | - | TRBV12-5 | CASTASGDTQYF | TGTGCTAGTACAGCATCCGGAGATACGCAGTATTTT
TRBJ1-5 | many | - | TRBV20-1 | CSARPGSNQPQHF | TGCAGTGCGCGACCAGGGAGCAATCAGCCCCAGCATTTT
TRBJ1-1 | - | TRBD1 | TRBV10-3 | CAIRRQGGNTEAFF | TGTGCCATCAGGAGACAGGGAGGGAACACTGAAGCTTTCTTT
TRBJ2-5 | many | - | TRBV28 | CASRLGTATQETQYF | TGTGCCAGCAGACTTGGGACCGCGACCCAAGAGACCCAGTACTTC
TRBJ1-5 | - | - | TRBV6-2/TRBV6-3 | CASSYSGDQPQHF | TGTGCCAGCAGTTACTCGGGCGATCAGCCCCAGCATTTT
TRBJ2-7 | few | - | TRBV2 | CASSESGPRWGEQYF | TGTGCCAGCAGTGAATCGGGTCCCCGTTGGGGGGAGCAGTACTTC